A selection of T cell receptor beta chains follows, all from one sample in a study of cytomegalovirus exposure and HLA in healthy donors. Some clones are missing from TCRdb's copy, which holds only in-frame ones; the method was immunoSEQ multiplex PCR. The sample has around 95,000 clones, 85% seen once; the top ten hold 20% to 25%. Input material: PBMCs. These receptors were obtained from a man younger than 30 in good health and CMV-seropositive. Both conserved end residues are part of each CDR3. D genes are given only for firm matches. Clone size, where shown, is once, few, many, or a class for clones that have expanded.

cdr3_length: 15; v_call: TRBV7-3; d_call: NA; j_call: TRBJ2-7; clone_size: NA; cdr3_aa: CASSYQQGPPYEQYF; cdr3_nt: TGTGCCAGCAGCTACCAACAGGGACCCCCCTACGAGCAGTACTTC
cdr3_length: 14; v_call: TRBV18; d_call: TRBD1; j_call: TRBJ2-7; clone_size: NA; cdr3_aa: CASSPWTGGDEQYF; cdr3_nt: TGTGCCAGCTCACCATGGACAGGGGGCGACGAGCAGTACTTC
cdr3_length: 18; v_call: TRBV15; d_call: TRBD1; j_call: TRBJ2-7; clone_size: NA; cdr3_aa: CATSRDPPADRARHEQYF; cdr3_nt: TGTGCCACCAGCAGAGATCCACCGGCGGACAGGGCTCGACACGAGCAGTACTTC
cdr3_length: 12; v_call: TRBV11-1; d_call: NA; j_call: TRBJ2-2; clone_size: NA; cdr3_aa: CASSYRAGELFF; cdr3_nt: TGTGCCAGCAGTTACCGAGCCGGGGAGCTGTTTTTT
cdr3_length: 15; v_call: TRBV5-1; d_call: TRBD1; j_call: TRBJ1-4; clone_size: NA; cdr3_aa: CASSRQGQGGEKLFF; cdr3_nt: TGCGCCAGCAGCCGACAGGGACAGGGTGGTGAAAAACTGTTTTTT
cdr3_length: 20; v_call: TRBV5-1; d_call: NA; j_call: TRBJ1-5; clone_size: NA; cdr3_aa: CASSLRTVWTERPTNQPQHF; cdr3_nt: TGCGCCAGCAGCCTAAGGACAGTTTGGACAGAAAGACCGACTAATCAGCCCCAGCATTTT
cdr3_length: 15; v_call: TRBV9; d_call: NA; j_call: TRBJ1-1; clone_size: NA; cdr3_aa: CASSVGGGGWTEAFF; cdr3_nt: TGTGCCAGCAGCGTTGGAGGGGGGGGTTGGACTGAAGCTTTCTTT
cdr3_length: 14; v_call: TRBV5-1; d_call: TRBD2; j_call: TRBJ2-2; clone_size: NA; cdr3_aa: CASSLLAGVGELFF; cdr3_nt: TGCGCCAGCAGCTTACTAGCGGGAGTCGGGGAGCTGTTTTTT
cdr3_length: 15; v_call: TRBV4-2; d_call: TRBD1; j_call: TRBJ1-2; clone_size: NA; cdr3_aa: CASSPLATGEDGYTF; cdr3_nt: TGTGCCAGCAGCCCACTCGCGACAGGGGAAGATGGCTACACCTTC
cdr3_length: 13; v_call: TRBV6-4; d_call: NA; j_call: TRBJ1-4; clone_size: few; cdr3_aa: CASNGRANEKLFF; cdr3_nt: TGTGCCAGCAACGGGCGGGCAAATGAAAAACTGTTTTTT
cdr3_length: 13; v_call: TRBV27; d_call: NA; j_call: TRBJ2-2; clone_size: once; cdr3_aa: CASSLRVLGELFF; cdr3_nt: TGTGCCAGCAGCCTACGTGTGTTAGGGGAGCTGTTTTTT
cdr3_length: 16; v_call: TRBV6-6; d_call: TRBD1; j_call: TRBJ1-5; clone_size: NA; cdr3_aa: CASSSRQGAGNQPQHF; cdr3_nt: TGTGCCAGCAGTTCCCGACAGGGGGCAGGCAATCAGCCCCAGCATTTT
cdr3_length: 16; v_call: TRBV2; d_call: NA; j_call: TRBJ1-5; clone_size: once; cdr3_aa: CASTVGHGFSNQPQHF; cdr3_nt: TGTGCCAGCACCGTGGGACACGGGTTTAGCAATCAGCCCCAGCATTTT
cdr3_length: 16; v_call: TRBV10-2; d_call: NA; j_call: TRBJ1-5; clone_size: NA; cdr3_aa: CASSESSGKGNQPQHF; cdr3_nt: TGCGCCAGCAGTGAGTCCTCGGGTAAGGGCAATCAGCCCCAGCATTTT
cdr3_length: 15; v_call: TRBV6-5; d_call: NA; j_call: TRBJ2-7; clone_size: NA; cdr3_aa: CASSYSPGISYEQYF; cdr3_nt: TGTGCCAGCAGTTACTCCCCGGGGATCTCCTACGAGCAGTACTTC
cdr3_length: 13; v_call: TRBV29-1; d_call: TRBD2; j_call: TRBJ2-2; clone_size: NA; cdr3_aa: CSVLGTSGGELFF; cdr3_nt: TGCAGCGTTTTAGGAACTAGCGGCGGGGAGCTGTTTTTT